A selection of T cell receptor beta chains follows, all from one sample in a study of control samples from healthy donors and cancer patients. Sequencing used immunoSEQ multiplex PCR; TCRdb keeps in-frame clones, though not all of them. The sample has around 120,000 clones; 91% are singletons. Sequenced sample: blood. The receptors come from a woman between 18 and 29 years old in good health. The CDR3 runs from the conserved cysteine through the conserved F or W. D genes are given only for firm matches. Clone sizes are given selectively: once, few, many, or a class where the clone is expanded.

CASSFKGLSYEQYF	TGTGCCAGCAGCTTTAAAGGTCTTTCCTACGAGCAGTACTTC	-	TRBV5-8	TRBJ2-7	-
CASSLEGIPQFF	TGCGCCAGCAGCTTGGAAGGTATTCCGCAGTTCTTC	-	TRBV5-1	TRBJ2-1	-
CASSFPGTGEDNEKLFF	TGTGCCAGCAGCTTTCCCGGGACAGGGGAAGATAATGAAAAACTGTTTTTT	-	TRBV7-9	TRBJ1-4	TRBD1
CASSPGTSATNEKLFF	TGTGCCAGCAGCCCTGGGACCTCTGCAACTAATGAAAAACTGTTTTTT	-	TRBV4-2	TRBJ1-4	-
CASSPGGLAGGGEQFF	TGTGCCAGCAGCCCGGGCGGACTAGCGGGAGGGGGAGAGCAGTTCTTC	-	TRBV5-4	TRBJ2-1	TRBD2
CASNKGRTNEKLFF	TGTGCCAGCAACAAGGGACGGACTAATGAAAAACTGTTTTTT	-	TRBV5-5	TRBJ1-4	-
CASNRYNEQFF	TGTGCCAGCAACAGGTACAATGAGCAGTTCTTC	-	TRBV28	TRBJ2-1	-
CASRDRAYEQYF	TGTGCCAGCAGAGACAGAGCCTACGAGCAGTACTTC	-	TRBV28	TRBJ2-7	-
CASSLERAWFNEKLFF	TGTGCCAGCAGTTTAGAGAGGGCATGGTTCAATGAAAAACTGTTTTTT	-	TRBV28	TRBJ1-4	-
CASSQFLASNYNEQFF	TGCGCCAGCAGCCAATTTCTAGCAAGTAACTACAATGAGCAGTTCTTC	-	TRBV4-3	TRBJ2-1	-
CASSLDFREEKLFF	TGCGCCAGCAGCTTGGACTTCCGGGAGGAAAAACTGTTTTTT	once	TRBV5-1	TRBJ1-4	-
CASEGLRGCQETQYF	TGTGCTAGCGAGGGATTGCGGGGATGTCAAGAGACCCAGTACTTC	-	TRBV9	TRBJ2-5	-
CASSSSGNEQFF	TGTGCCAGCAGCTCTAGCGGGAATGAGCAGTTCTTC	-	TRBV5-4	TRBJ2-1	TRBD2
CASSYRGGNYGYTF	TGTGCCAGTAGCTACAGGGGAGGTAACTATGGCTACACCTTC	-	TRBV19	TRBJ1-2	TRBD1
CASSIDRRGNNEQFF	TGTGCCAGTAGTATAGATCGTCGGGGAAACAATGAGCAGTTCTTC	-	TRBV19	TRBJ2-1	-
CASDLTGTDTQYF	TGTGCCAGTGACCTCACAGGGACAGATACGCAGTATTTT	-	TRBV19	TRBJ2-3	-
CATGGNYGYTF	TGTGCCACCGGGGGGAACTATGGCTACACCTTC	-	TRBV12-3/TRBV12-4	TRBJ1-2	-
CASSRYATVSLGYEQYF	TGTGCCAGCAGCCGATATGCGACAGTAAGTCTAGGGTACGAGCAGTACTTC	-	TRBV14	TRBJ2-7	-
CASSSRDRAGTEAFF	TGTGCCAGCAGTTCCCGCGACAGGGCCGGCACTGAAGCTTTCTTT	-	TRBV28	TRBJ1-1	TRBD1
CASSPRGANTGELFF	TGTGCCAGTAGTCCCCGTGGGGCGAACACCGGGGAGCTGTTTTTT	-	TRBV19	TRBJ2-2	-
CASSLSDRGEKLFF	TGTGCCAGCAGCTTAAGCGACAGGGGTGAAAAACTGTTTTTT	-	TRBV7-9	TRBJ1-4	TRBD1
CASSLAGTAITQNIQYF	TGTGCCAGCAGCTTAGCGGGGACTGCCATAACCCAAAACATTCAGTACTTC	-	TRBV7-2	TRBJ2-4	-
CASSHAGTGENGYTF	TGTGCCAGCAGTCACGCCGGGACAGGAGAGAATGGCTACACCTTC	-	TRBV6-5	TRBJ1-2	TRBD1
CASSFIYGENAFF	TGTGCCAGCAGCTTCATTTACGGGGAGAATGCTTTCTTT	-	TRBV28	TRBJ1-1	-
CASSQPPKGTSGSRADTQYF	TGTGCCAGCAGCCAACCCCCAAAAGGGACTAGCGGGAGTCGGGCAGATACGCAGTATTTT	-	TRBV3-1/TRBV3-2	TRBJ2-3	TRBD2
CASSQEGTGYGYTF	TGTGCCAGCAGCCAAGAAGGGACTGGTTATGGCTACACCTTC	-	TRBV3-1/TRBV3-2	TRBJ1-2	-
CASSLVWGSGSRNTQYF	TGTGCCAGCAGCCTGGTCTGGGGTAGCGGGAGTCGAAATACGCAGTATTTT	-	TRBV28	TRBJ2-3	TRBD2
CASSITGTGVNEQYF	TGTGCCAGCAGCATCACCGGGACAGGGGTAAACGAGCAGTACTTC	-	TRBV7-9	TRBJ2-7	TRBD1
CASSQTGGTTNEKLFF	TGCGCCAGCAGCCAGACAGGGGGCACAACTAATGAAAAACTGTTTTTT	-	TRBV5-1	TRBJ1-4	TRBD1
CASSSSSGNTIYF	TGTGCCAGCAGCTCAAGCTCTGGAAACACCATATATTTT	once	TRBV9	TRBJ1-3	-